The next 13 T cell receptor beta chains were all read from a single sample in a study of identical twins. A single record per CDR3 protein comes from TCRdb applying MiXCR to the 5' RACE reads. Altogether over 500,000 distinct CDR3 sequences are present, roughly a fifth being singletons, with the ten largest covering around 0.9%. These sequences were also reported in another study, on T cells expressing NK-cell markers.

The sample was CD4+ T cells sorted from blood. Receptors were obtained from a woman aged 18-30 years in good health.

With regard to this clonotype: The germline gene is not matched at one end of the junction; a read error may be the cause. This chain joins TRBV20-1 and TRBJ2-7; TRBD1 aligns across 7 bases. Germline V gene data show CDR1 as DFQATT and CDR2 as SNEGSKA (reference sequence). This CDR3 has 11 residues. CDR3 region: CSASAPGQITF. CDR3 nucleotides: TGCAGTGCTAGTGCCCCGGGACAGATCACTTTC.

A few counts support this clonotype. The V and J genes are TRBV5-1 and TRBJ2-3, with 8 bases identical to TRBD1. The CDR3 runs to 14 residues. Per the germline V gene, CDR1 is SGHRS and CDR2 is YFSETQ. V shed 3 bases and J 6 bases; nucleotides not matched to a gene: 6. CDR3 loop: CASSSGQVEDTQYF. CDR3 bases: TGCGCCAGCAGCTCGGGACAGGTAGAGGATACGCAGTATTTT.

This clonotype was seen many times. The rearrangement links TRBV5-6 to TRBJ1-2; unclear D gene. CDR3 length: 11 amino acids. In germline, CDR1 is SGHDT, CDR2 YYEEEE. Deletions cut 7 bases from V and 5 bases from J, with 9 bases between. In DNA form, the CDR3 reads TGTGCCAGCTCGCGTGGATATGGCTACACCTTC. Its protein is CASSRGYGYTF.

This clonotype was seen repeatedly, ten times or more. The chain uses TRBV20-1 and TRBJ1-2; D gene uncertain. CDR3 length: 11 amino acids. V was trimmed by 3 bases and J by 6 bases, leaving 8 bases between them. Per the germline V gene, CDR1 is DFQATT and CDR2 is SNEGSKA (reference sequence). The CDR3 region is CSASLRDGYTF. CDR3 sequence (DNA): TGCAGTGCTAGCCTTAGGGATGGCTACACCTTC.

The chain employs TRBV20-1 and TRBJ2-1; 10 bases are shared with TRBD2. The CDR3 runs to 14 residues. V dropped 4 bases and J dropped 7; count of bases not matched to a gene: 7. Looked up from germline, CDR1 is DFQATT and CDR2 is SNEGSKA (reference sequence). The chain's CDR3 is CSAKAGGPKNEQFF. The CDR3 coding sequence is TGCAGTGCTAAAGCGGGAGGGCCTAAAAATGAGCAGTTCTTC.

The chain joins TRBV20-1 to TRBJ2-1, with TRBD1 as a possible D gene (5 bases). Germline CDR1 DFQATT, CDR2 SNEGSKA (reference sequence). The CDR3 covers 14 residues. Trimming took 0 bases from V and 4 from J, leaving 10 bases between them. The CDR3 nucleotides are TGCAGTGCTAGAGATCTCGACAGATACAATGAGCAGTTCTTC. It translates to CSARDLDRYNEQFF.

This clonotype has at least ten counts. The chain employs TRBV4-3 and TRBJ2-1; TRBD2 agrees at 7 bases. There are 15 residues in the CDR3. Unmatched junction bases numbered 9, after V lost 1 base and J lost 9 bases. Germline CDR1 reads LGHNA; CDR2 reads YSLEER. As DNA, the CDR3 is TGCGCCAGCAGCCAAGTCGGGGCGGGAGCTGGTGAGCAGTTCTTC. Its protein product is CASSQVGAGAGEQFF.

This clonotype was seen more than once but under ten times. V usage is TRBV18 and J usage is TRBJ2-7; D unresolved. Trimming stripped 2 bases from V and 6 bases from J, with 5 bases between. The CDR3 is made up of 11 amino acids. CDR1 and CDR2 from the germline V gene are KGHSH and LQKENI. CDR3 protein: CASSPNREQYF. CDR3 sequence (DNA): TGTGCCAGCTCACCAAACCGCGAGCAGTACTTC.

This clonotype has a handful of counts. This chain joins TRBV5-4 and TRBJ2-7; 7 bases are a match to TRBD2. The CDR3 is made up of 18 amino acids. J was trimmed by 0 bases and V by 4 bases; bases with no gene match: 16. From germline, CDR1 is SGHNT and CDR2 YYREEE (reference sequence). Written as DNA, the CDR3 is TGTGCCAGCAGCGATATTTCCTCCGGGACTATGAGCTCCTACGAGCAGTACTTC. Translating gives CASSDISSGTMSSYEQYF.

This clonotype was found many times. V usage is TRBV12-3 or TRBV12-4 and J usage is TRBJ1-2, with D unclear. V was cut by 3 bases and J by 8 bases, with 10 bases left in between. The CDR3 spans 12 residues. The CDR3 protein is CASSFPGRGYTF. CDR3 coding DNA: TGTGCCAGCAGTTTCCCCGGACGAGGCTACACCTTC.

This clonotype showed up just a few times. The chain couples TRBV9 to TRBJ2-7, with D maybe TRBD1 (5 bases). Germline CDR1 is SGDLS and CDR2 is YYNGEE. The length of the CDR3 is 15 residues. V dropped 0 bases and J dropped 2 bases, with 12 bases sitting between them. In nucleotides, the CDR3 is TGTGCCAGCAGCGTAGGTTTGGGGCGGACCTACGAGCAGTACTTC. The encoded protein is CASSVGLGRTYEQYF.

This clonotype has only a few counts. This chain joins TRBV5-1 and TRBJ2-7, with 9 nucleotides matching TRBD1. Trimming at V came to 4 bases and at J to 5 bases, leaving 7 bases not matched to a gene. Germline lookup yields CDR1 SGHRS and CDR2 YFSETQ. The CDR3 has 14 residues. CDR3 region: CASSEQGAVDEQYF. For the CDR3, the DNA is TGCGCCAGCAGCGAACAGGGGGCTGTCGACGAGCAGTACTTC.

This clonotype was counted only a few times. This chain uses TRBV12-3 or TRBV12-4 with TRBJ2-7; TRBD2 matches at 7 bases. V lost 7 bases, J lost 5 bases, and 8 bases stayed unmatched. This CDR3 region has 13 residues. The CDR3 nucleotides are TGTGCCAGCACCCTATGGGGAGGGGACGAGCAGTACTTC. As protein: CASTLWGGDEQYF.